Below are 17 T cell receptor beta chains sequenced from a single sample in a study of identical twins. TCRdb reprocessed the 5' RACE reads with MiXCR, giving one entry per CDR3 protein. The sample holds roughly 490,000 distinct CDR3 sequences, more than 13% seen once. These same records also appear under a second study, on yellow fever vaccine responses in identical twins.

The sample consisted of CD4+ T cells sorted from blood. These receptors were obtained from a woman aged 18-29 years in good health.

This clonotype has only a few counts. This chain uses TRBV6-6 with TRBJ2-7, with no clear D. CDR3 length: 13 amino acids. V dropped 5 bases and J dropped 5 bases, with 13 bases sitting between them. CDR1 is MNHNY, CDR2 SVGAGI, per germline (reference sequence). The CDR3 region is CASSPQASNEQYF. CDR3 bases: TGTGCCAGCAGTCCCCAGGCTTCAAACGAGCAGTACTTC.

This clonotype appeared a few times. The rearrangement links TRBV28 to TRBJ2-2, with 11 bases aligning to TRBD1. Germline assignment: CDR1 MDHEN and CDR2 SYDVKM. This CDR3 is built from 18 residues. The junction had 8 bases not matched to a gene; V was cut back by 4 bases and J by 1 base. The CDR3 nucleotides are TGTGCCAGCAGTTCCGGGACAGGGGGGTTAATGAACACCGGGGAGCTGTTTTTT. Its protein product is CASSSGTGGLMNTGELFF.

This sequence joins TRBV4-3 and TRBJ2-1; 8 bases agree with TRBD2. The trim removed 4 bases at V and 9 bases at J, leaving 17 bases unmatched. The CDR3 extends over 17 amino acids. Germline V gene lookup returns CDR1 LGHNA and CDR2 YSLEER. The CDR3 region is CASSRGIAGIGVGEQFF. The CDR3 nucleotides read TGCGCCAGCAGCCGAGGAATAGCGGGAATTGGCGTAGGTGAGCAGTTCTTC.

At least ten counts were recorded for this clonotype. The chain has TRBV3-1 and TRBJ2-1; D not certain. CDR1 is LGHDT and CDR2 is YNNKEL in the germline V gene (reference sequence). The germline V and J ends were trimmed by 1 base and 4 bases, with 8 bases remaining between them. The CDR3 loop spans 14 amino acids. In DNA form, the CDR3 reads TGTGCCAGCAGCCAAGGTTGGCAGTACAATGAGCAGTTCTTC. Translated: CASSQGWQYNEQFF.

This clonotype appeared a few times. The V gene is TRBV3-1, the J gene TRBJ2-7; D is uncertain. The V and J ends lost 3 bases and 6 bases respectively, with 9 bases between them. The germline V gene has CDR1 LGHDT and CDR2 YNNKEL (reference sequence). CDR3 size: 12 residues. The CDR3 DNA is TGTGCCAGCAGCCAGCTATCCCTCGAGCAGTACTTC. This translates into CASSQLSLEQYF.

As for this clonotype: This may arise from a read error, as a much more abundant clone is one base away. This sequence joins TRBV2 and TRBJ2-1; a weak D match, TRBD2 (6 bases). There are 13 residues in the CDR3. Germline CDR1 reads SNHLY; CDR2 reads FYNNEI. Between the trimmed V and J ends, which lost 7 bases and 3 bases, there was a span of 10 bases. This CDR3 is CASNPGVYNEQFF. CDR3 sequence (DNA): TGTGCCAGCAACCCGGGAGTCTACAATGAGCAGTTCTTC.

This clonotype turned up a few times. The V call is TRBV5-1, the J call TRBJ1-1; D possibly corresponds to TRBD1 (6 bases). With 3 bases removed from V and 6 bases from J, the gap between germline ends came to 18 bases. Germline-derived CDR1 and CDR2 are SGHRS and YFSETQ. The CDR3 runs 15 residues. The CDR3 DNA reads TGCGCCAGCAGCTCGCGCTCAGGGGTTATCGCTGAAGCTTTCTTT. Translation: CASSSRSGVIAEAFF.

There are a few counts of this clonotype. This chain links TRBV24-1 with TRBJ2-1; D is undetermined. Germline lookup yields CDR1 KGHDR and CDR2 SFDVKD. This CDR3 region has 17 residues. V lost 2 bases, J lost 0 bases, and 13 bases lay in between. CDR3 nucleotides: TGTGCCACCAGTGATTCAAGTGAACTCAGCTCCTACAATGAGCAGTTCTTC. This codes for CATSDSSELSSYNEQFF.

The table lists this clonotype with a few counts. The chain couples TRBV19 to TRBJ2-1; the D gene is possibly TRBD1 (6 bases). CDR3 length: 14 amino acids. Germline loops: CDR1 LNHDA, CDR2 SQIVND (reference sequence). Trimming pared 6 bases from V and 7 bases from J, leaving 16 bases between. The DNA of the CDR3 is TGTGCCAGTAGACAGGGTAGGGGTGGGAATGAGCAGTTCTTC. It specifies CASRQGRGGNEQFF. Using reference TRBV19 and TRBJ2-1 for the parts outside the CDR3, the full variable domain is DGGITQSPKYLFRKEGQNVTLSCEQNLNHDAMYWYRQDPGQGLRLIYYSQIVNDFQKGDIAEGYSVSREKKESFPLTVTSAQKNPTAFYLCASRQGRGGNEQFFGPGTRLTVL.

The table lists this clonotype with a few counts. This chain links TRBV12-3 or TRBV12-4 with TRBJ1-6; D ambiguous. This CDR3 spans 13 amino acids. The V and J ends lost 2 bases and 5 bases respectively, with 4 bases between them. The CDR3 protein is CASSLMDNSPLHF. The CDR3 DNA reads as TGTGCCAGCAGTTTAATGGATAATTCACCCCTCCACTTT.

This clonotype was seen only a few times. V gene TRBV12-3 or TRBV12-4 combines with J gene TRBJ2-1, with D perhaps TRBD1 (6 bases). The CDR3 is made up of 15 amino acids. The V and J ends lost 7 bases and 4 bases respectively, with 17 bases between them. Written as DNA, the CDR3 is TGTGCCAGCACCTCGGACAGAAACATTTACAATGAGCAGTTCTTC. It translates to CASTSDRNIYNEQFF.

The chain has TRBV12-3 or TRBV12-4 and TRBJ2-7, with TRBD1 matching over 8 bases. V lost 2 bases and J lost 0; bases outside the gene matches: 3. The CDR3 is 15 residues long. The CDR3 region is CASSLPDRVSYEQYF. The CDR3 DNA follows: TGTGCCAGCAGTTTACCGGACAGGGTCTCCTACGAGCAGTACTTC.

The genes are TRBV7-3 and TRBJ2-3, with 10 bases fitting TRBD1. V lost 5 bases to trimming and J lost 2 bases; unmatched junction nucleotides: 4. Per the germline V gene, CDR1 is SGHTA and CDR2 is FQGTGA. The CDR3 is 15 amino acids. The CDR3 DNA sequence: TGTGCCAGCAGCGTTGACAGGGGGCTCACAGATACGCAGTATTTT. Translated: CASSVDRGLTDTQYF.

This clonotype was detected only a few times. The CDR3 spells CSANHPSEMGTDTQYF. The DNA for the CDR3 is TGCAGTGCAAACCACCCTAGCGAAATGGGCACAGATACGCAGTATTTT. V gene TRBV20-1 combines with J gene TRBJ2-3; a possible D gene is TRBD2 (6 bases). From germline, CDR1 is DFQATT and CDR2 SNEGSKA (reference sequence). There are 16 residues in the CDR3. The germline V and J ends were trimmed by 6 bases and 1 base, with 20 bases remaining between them.

This clonotype was observed a handful of times. This sequence joins TRBV9 and TRBJ2-7, with D possibly called TRBD1 or TRBD2 (6 bases each). CDR3 size: 13 residues. V was shortened by 1 base and J by 6 bases, with 11 bases between the two germline ends. Germline CDR1 SGDLS, CDR2 YYNGEE. The CDR3 region is CASSVKGGTEQYF. The CDR3 DNA reads TGTGCCAGCAGCGTAAAGGGGGGTACCGAGCAGTACTTC.

There are many counts of this clonotype. The gene calls are TRBV20-1 and TRBJ2-1; no reliable D call. This CDR3 comprises 10 residues. With 6 bases removed from V and 4 bases from J, the gap between germline ends came to 4 bases. Germline V gives CDR1 DFQATT, CDR2 SNEGSKA (reference sequence). This CDR3 reads CSAEYNEQFF. The CDR3 region has the DNA TGCAGTGCGGAATACAATGAGCAGTTCTTC.

This clonotype was seen repeatedly, ten times or more. The chain joins TRBV20-1 to TRBJ2-5; tentative D call: TRBD1 (5 bases). The CDR3 has 16 amino acids. The germline V and J ends were trimmed by 2 bases and 5 bases, with 21 bases remaining between them. Germline V gene sequence: CDR1 DFQATT, CDR2 SNEGSKA (reference sequence). The CDR3 coding sequence is TGCAGTGCTAGACCTCATATCAGGGTAATCATGGAGACCCAGTACTTC. As protein: CSARPHIRVIMETQYF.